The source of this TCR beta chain is a study of T cells in Graves' hyperthyroidism and ophthalmopathy. Patients aged 18 to 65 had newly diagnosed hyperthyroidism of under 2 months' duration. This clonotype was detected many times. TCR beta CDR3 region amplification was performed from RNA transcripts. During a first-round RT-PCR of the TCR CDR3, the HTBI primer set was used. TCRdb reanalysed the multiplex PCR reads using MiXCR and keeps one entry per CDR3 protein. Among 460,000 or so distinct CDR3 sequences listed, about an eighth were seen once. The clonotype originates from a young woman with Graves' hyperthyroidism. The sequencing input was blood.

This chain's CDR3 is CASSTLGLAERTTGELFF. In nucleotides, the CDR3 is TGTGCCAGCAGCACCCTGGGACTAGCCGAGAGAACCACCGGGGAGCTGTTTTTT. The chain carries TRBV11-2 and TRBJ2-2; 9 nucleotides agree with TRBD2. Germline loops: CDR1 SGHAT, CDR2 FQNNGV. J was trimmed by 4 bases and V by 5 bases; bases with no gene match: 14. The CDR3 covers 18 residues. The full variable domain, its missing parts supplied by reference TRBV11-2 and TRBJ2-2, is EAGVAQSPRYKIIEKRQSVAFWCNPISGHATLYWYQQILGQGPKLLIQFQNNGVVDDSQLPKDRFSAERLKGVDSTLKIQPAKLEDSAVYLCASSTLGLAERTTGELFFGEGSRLTVL.